These 10 T cell receptor beta chains share one sample of origin, sequenced in a study of regulatory T cells in long-lasting Graves disease. Libraries of TCR beta came from iRepertoire HTBI primers plus Arm-PCR of CDR3 regions. TCRdb called the multiplex PCR reads again in MiXCR, with one record for every CDR3 protein. The sample carries 700,000 or so distinct CDR3 sequences, around 30% recorded once. The time point here: persistent/refractory GD, antithyroid drugs over 5 years with positive TRAb. The TCR library used RNA extracted from PBMCs. The specimen was peripheral blood mononuclear cells (PBMCs), collected when the disease was refractory, from a patient treated with antithyroid drugs. The receptor set was obtained from a female donor with Graves disease.

The V call is TRBV30, the J call TRBJ1-6; possibly TRBD1 for D (5 bases). The CDR3 is 14 amino acids. Trimming shortened V by 0 bases and J by 10 bases, and 13 bases separated the two germline ends. Germline CDR1 reads GTSNPN; CDR2 reads SVGIG (reference sequence). The CDR3 DNA sequence: TGTGCCTGGAGTGTAGGGGCAGGAGACTCACCCCTCCACTTT. It yields the protein CAWSVGAGDSPLHF.

This clonotype showed up just a few times. The rearrangement uses TRBV29-1 and TRBJ2-7; a possible D gene is TRBD2 (5 bases). The germline gives CDR1 SQVTM, CDR2 ANQGSEA. V was trimmed by 3 bases and J by 6 bases, leaving 9 bases between them. The CDR3 spans 11 residues. In DNA, the CDR3 is TGCAGCGTTGACGGGATGGGCGAGCAGTACTTC. It specifies CSVDGMGEQYF.

The chain couples TRBV2 to TRBJ1-2; TRBD1 matches 8 bases. CDR3 length: 15 amino acids. Germline lookup yields CDR1 SNHLY and CDR2 FYNNEI. Trimming at V came to 3 bases and at J to 6 bases, leaving 9 bases not matched to a gene. In DNA form, the CDR3 reads TGTGCCAGCAGTGAGGGCGGACAGGGAAGAAATGGCTACACCTTC. This encodes CASSEGGQGRNGYTF.

V is TRBV29-1 and J is TRBJ1-1, with TRBD1 as a possible D gene (5 bases). Trimming removed 4 bases at V and 5 bases at J, with 17 bases between. The germline V gene encodes CDR1 SQVTM and CDR2 ANQGSEA. This CDR3 is built from 14 residues. The CDR3 DNA sequence: TGCAGCGTTGTCCCGCGGCGGGAGGGGACTGAAGCTTTCTTT. Translated, it gives CSVVPRREGTEAFF. Using reference TRBV29-1 and TRBJ1-1 for the parts outside the CDR3, the full variable domain is SAVISQKPSRDICQRGTSLTIQCQVDSQVTMMFWYRQQPGQSLTLIATANQGSEATYESGFVIDKFPISRPNLTFSTLTVSNMSPEDSSIYLCSVVPRREGTEAFFGQGTRLTVV.

In its sample, this clonotype was seen a few times. The chain links TRBV25-1 to TRBJ1-2; D is unclear. With 4 bases removed from V and 3 bases from J, the gap between germline ends came to 18 bases. This CDR3 spans 16 amino acids. Germline assignment: CDR1 MGHDK and CDR2 SYGVNS. CDR3 bases: TGTGCCAGCAGTGCACGGACGGAGCAGAATTACTATGGCTACACCTTC. It codes for CASSARTEQNYYGYTF.

The chain carries TRBV20-1 and TRBJ1-2; a possible D gene is TRBD1 (5 bases). Between the trimmed V and J ends, which lost 3 bases and 8 bases, there was a span of 19 bases. The germline V gene encodes CDR1 DFQATT and CDR2 SNEGSKA (reference sequence). The CDR3 has 14 residues. CDR3 sequence: CSARPGGSLRGYTF. The CDR3 nucleotides are TGCAGTGCTAGGCCCGGGGGGAGCCTTAGGGGCTACACCTTC.

This clonotype was seen ten or more times. J is TRBJ2-5 and V is TRBV28; D unclear. Trimming took 5 bases from V and 3 from J, leaving 16 bases between them. The germline V gene has CDR1 MDHEN and CDR2 SYDVKM. The CDR3 loop spans 15 amino acids. CDR3: CASSVTSVGKETQYF. The CDR3 DNA sequence: TGTGCCAGCAGTGTAACCAGTGTTGGAAAAGAGACCCAGTACTTC.

CDR3 sequence (DNA): TGTGCCAGCACAAAAGACAGGGGCCAAGAGACCCAGTACTTC. Translation gives CASTKDRGQETQYF. This chain connects TRBV6-1 to TRBJ2-5; 8 nucleotides agree with TRBD1. The CDR3 loop spans 14 amino acids. Germline loops: CDR1 MNHNS, CDR2 SASEGT. V shed 7 bases and J 1 base; nucleotides not matched to a gene: 5.

This CDR3 reads CASSQDRHTEAFF. In nucleotides, the CDR3 is TGTGCCAGCAGCCAGGACAGGCACACTGAAGCTTTCTTT. The chain carries TRBV3-1 and TRBJ1-1, with 7 bases that match TRBD1. CDR3 length: 13 residues. Unmatched junction bases numbered 1, after V lost 3 bases and J lost 3 bases. Per the germline V gene, CDR1 is LGHDT and CDR2 is YNNKEL (reference sequence).

Details on this clonotype: Germline and junction disagree at one end, which may indicate a read error. This chain joins TRBV28 and TRBJ1-4; the match to TRBD1 covers 9 bases. The germline CDR1 and CDR2 sequences are MDHEN and SYDVKM. CDR3 length: 15 amino acids. CDR3 in DNA: TGTGCCGGCAGTAATCCCGGGACAGGGAGGGAAAAACTGTTTTTT. Its protein is CAGSNPGTGREKLFF.